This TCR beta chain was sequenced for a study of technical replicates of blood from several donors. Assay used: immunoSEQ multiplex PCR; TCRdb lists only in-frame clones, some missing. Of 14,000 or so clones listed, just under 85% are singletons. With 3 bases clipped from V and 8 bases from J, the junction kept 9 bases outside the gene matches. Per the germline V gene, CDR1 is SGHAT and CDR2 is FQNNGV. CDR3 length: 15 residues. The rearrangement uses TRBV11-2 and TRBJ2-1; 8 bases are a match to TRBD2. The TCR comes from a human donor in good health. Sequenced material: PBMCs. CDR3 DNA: TGTGCCAGCAGCTTTCAGCGGGAGCTTTTCCATGAGCAGTTCTTC. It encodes CASSFQRELFHEQFF. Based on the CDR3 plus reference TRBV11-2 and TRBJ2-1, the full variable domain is EAGVAQSPRYKIIEKRQSVAFWCNPISGHATLYWYQQILGQGPKLLIQFQNNGVVDDSQLPKDRFSAERLKGVDSTLKIQPAKLEDSAVYLCASSFQRELFHEQFFGPGTRLTVL.